This T cell receptor beta chain appears in the sequencing data of a study of T-cell reconstitution after alpha-beta-depleted transplantation in children (dated by TCRdb to 2016 to 2017). For the study in its entirety: The study quantitatively tracked T-cell immune reconstitution after TCRalphabeta/CD19-depleted allogeneic hematopoietic cell transplantation in children using TCR repertoire profiling.

Libraries were constructed by PCR. Reads for this sample came from an Illumina HiSeq 2500. To normalize quantification of the TCRbeta repertoire, the TCR libraries were built with molecular barcoding that relied on unique molecular identifiers. The public reads were reprocessed in TCRdb via fastp at Q25 and MiXCR, keeping in-frame beta chains. Each entry is one CDR3 protein sequence, shown with its most common DNA and genes. The sample table records around 370,000 distinct CDR3 sequences; approximately 10% of these occur just once. Around 2.4% of the sample is in the top ten clones. This clonotype has only a few counts. What antigen it recognizes has not been identified. There are no base qualities to consult, and no much larger clone falls within one base. After removal of 5 bases from V and 2 bases from J, the junction retains 6 bases not matched to a gene. Looking up the germline V gene yields CDR1 MDHEN and CDR2 SYDVKM. Spanning cysteine to phenylalanine, the CDR3 consists of 15 amino acids. Only the CDR3 part of the read is kept: 45 bases, read in frame from the first base.

The receptor comes from a human donor who donated a stem cell graft to a child with acute lymphoblastic leukemia. The sample consisted of PBMCs from the stem cell graft donor, taken from the stem cell graft. The chain is encoded by TRBV28 joined to TRBJ2-7, and 10 bases in between align with TRBD2. The encoded CDR3 is CASSPIAGGTYEQYF. The sequence in DNA is TGTGCCAGCAGTCCGATAGCGGGAGGCACCTACGAGCAGTACTTC.